This TCR beta chain derives from a study of OX40 agonist ivuxolimab in advanced cancers. Assay: immunoSEQ multiplex PCR; the TCRdb copy retains only in-frame clones and omits some. The sample includes roughly 98,000 clones, approximately 83% of them seen just once. V lost 3 bases and J 5 bases, leaving 10 bases between the germline ends. The length of the CDR3 is 13 residues. Per the germline V gene, CDR1 is MDHEN and CDR2 is SYDVKM. The sequence derives from an adult with an advanced solid tumor such as melanoma, head and neck, liver or kidney cancer. Sequenced here: CD4+ or CD8+ T cells sorted from blood, sampled in a trial of the OX40 agonist ivuxolimab. J is TRBJ1-2 and V is TRBV28; D is ambiguous. CDR3 DNA sequence: TGTGCCAGCAGTTTGTCGACTCGGTATGGCTACACCTTC. Translated: CASSLSTRYGYTF.